This T cell receptor beta chain was captured by sequencing in a study of cytomegalovirus exposure and HLA in healthy donors. Assay used: immunoSEQ multiplex PCR; TCRdb lists only in-frame clones, some missing. The sample holds fewer than 100,000 clones; roughly 94% are singletons and the top ten take approximately 3.3%. The CDR3 is made up of 12 amino acids. The germline gives CDR1 SGHAT, CDR2 FQNNGV. The junction had 5 bases not matched to a gene; V was cut back by 5 bases and J by 12 bases. From the roughly 110-subject validation cohort, which was separate from the roughly 690-subject first cohort, the donors were drawn.

This TCR came from a young woman in good health and CMV-seropositive. Sequencing used PBMCs. This chain uses TRBV11-2 with TRBJ2-2, with 8 bases lining up with TRBD2. CDR3 amino acids: CASSLSGRKLFF. The CDR3 DNA reads TGTGCCAGCAGCCTCAGCGGGAGAAAGCTGTTTTTT.